This TCR beta chain was identified in a study of a mutant IDH1 vaccine in newly diagnosed glioma. The wider study: Former treatment meant radiotherapy, temozolomide, or both; the majority had gotten both.

Concerning this clone: Its specificity is unknown.

Generated by immunoSEQ multiplex PCR, the TCRdb table keeps only in-frame clones and is missing some. The sample holds 75,000 to 85,000 clones, more than 85% seen once. Germline loops: CDR1 MNHEY, CDR2 SVGAGI. V gave up 6 bases and J gave up 7 bases, with 7 bases separating them. The CDR3 loop spans 11 amino acids. Time point of the sample: week 5, during vaccination. In the vaccine, a single dose held 300 ug of the mutant IDH1 20-mer peptide, along with topical imiquimod. The sequencing here drew on PBMCs, taken from a glioma patient whose treatment included an IDH1 peptide vaccine. The chain joins TRBV6-5 to TRBJ2-1; D is possibly TRBD2 (5 bases). This TCR came from a woman aged 50 to 60 with glioma. CDR3 loop: CASRSGNEQFF. Here the CDR3 DNA reads TGTGCCAGCAGGTCGGGGAATGAGCAGTTCTTC.